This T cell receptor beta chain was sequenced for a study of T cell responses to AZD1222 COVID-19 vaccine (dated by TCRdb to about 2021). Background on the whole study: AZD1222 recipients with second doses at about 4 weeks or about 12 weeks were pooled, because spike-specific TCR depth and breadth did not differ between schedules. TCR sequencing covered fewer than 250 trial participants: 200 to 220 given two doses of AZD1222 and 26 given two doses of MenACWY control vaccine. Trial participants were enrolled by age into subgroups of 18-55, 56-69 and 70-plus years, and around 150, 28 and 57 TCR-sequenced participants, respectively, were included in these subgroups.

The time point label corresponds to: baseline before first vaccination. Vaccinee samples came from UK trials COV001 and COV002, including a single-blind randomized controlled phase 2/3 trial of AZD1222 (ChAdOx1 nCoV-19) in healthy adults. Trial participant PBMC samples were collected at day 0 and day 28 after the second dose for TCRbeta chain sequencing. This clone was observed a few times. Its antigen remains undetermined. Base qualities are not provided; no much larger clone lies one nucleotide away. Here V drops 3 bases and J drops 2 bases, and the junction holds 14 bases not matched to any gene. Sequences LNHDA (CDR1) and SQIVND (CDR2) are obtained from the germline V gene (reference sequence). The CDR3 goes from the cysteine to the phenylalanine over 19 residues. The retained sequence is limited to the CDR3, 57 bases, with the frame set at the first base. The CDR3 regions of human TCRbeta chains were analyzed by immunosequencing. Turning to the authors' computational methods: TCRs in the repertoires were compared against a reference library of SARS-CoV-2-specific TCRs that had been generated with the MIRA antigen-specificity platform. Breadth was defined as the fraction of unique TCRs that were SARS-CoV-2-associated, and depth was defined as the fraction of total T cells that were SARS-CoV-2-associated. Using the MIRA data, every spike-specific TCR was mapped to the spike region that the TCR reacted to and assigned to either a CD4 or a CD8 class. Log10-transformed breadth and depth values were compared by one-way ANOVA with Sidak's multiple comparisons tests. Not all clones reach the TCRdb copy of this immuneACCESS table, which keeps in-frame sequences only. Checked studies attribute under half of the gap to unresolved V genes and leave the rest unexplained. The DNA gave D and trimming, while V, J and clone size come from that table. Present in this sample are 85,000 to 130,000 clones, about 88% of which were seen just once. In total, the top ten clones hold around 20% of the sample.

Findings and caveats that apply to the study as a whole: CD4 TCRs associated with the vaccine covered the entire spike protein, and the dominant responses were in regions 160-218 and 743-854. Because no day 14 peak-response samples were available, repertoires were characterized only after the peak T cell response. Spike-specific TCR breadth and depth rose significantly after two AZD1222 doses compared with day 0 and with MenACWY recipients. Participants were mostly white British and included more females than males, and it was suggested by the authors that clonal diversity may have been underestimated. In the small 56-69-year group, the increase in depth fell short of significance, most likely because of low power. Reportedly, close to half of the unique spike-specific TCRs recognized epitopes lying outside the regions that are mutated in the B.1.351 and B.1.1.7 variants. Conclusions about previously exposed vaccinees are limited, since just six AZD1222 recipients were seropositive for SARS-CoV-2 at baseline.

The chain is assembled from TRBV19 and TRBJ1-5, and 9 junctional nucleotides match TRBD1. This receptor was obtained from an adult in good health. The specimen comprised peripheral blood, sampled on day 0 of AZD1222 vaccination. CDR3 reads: CASSIRTGEKGARNQPQHF. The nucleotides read TGTGCCAGTAGTATCAGGACAGGGGAAAAAGGGGCACGCAATCAGCCCCAGCATTTT. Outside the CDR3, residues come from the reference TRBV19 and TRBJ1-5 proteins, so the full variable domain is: DGGITQSPKYLFRKEGQNVTLSCEQNLNHDAMYWYRQDPGQGLRLIYYSQIVNDFQKGDIAEGYSVSREKKESFPLTVTSAQKNPTAFYLCASSIRTGEKGARNQPQHFGDGTRLSIL.